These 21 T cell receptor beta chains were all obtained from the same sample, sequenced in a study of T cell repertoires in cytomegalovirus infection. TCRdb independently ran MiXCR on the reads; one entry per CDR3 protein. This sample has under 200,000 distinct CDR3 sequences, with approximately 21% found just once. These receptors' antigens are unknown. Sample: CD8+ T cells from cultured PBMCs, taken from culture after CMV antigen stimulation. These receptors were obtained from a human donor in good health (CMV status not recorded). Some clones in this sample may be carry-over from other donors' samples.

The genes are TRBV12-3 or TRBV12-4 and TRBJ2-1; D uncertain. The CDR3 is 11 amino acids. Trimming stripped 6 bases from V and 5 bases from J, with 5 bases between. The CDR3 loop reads CASRIHNEQFF. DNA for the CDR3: TGTGCCAGCAGAATCCACAATGAGCAGTTCTTC.

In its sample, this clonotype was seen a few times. Here the CDR3 reads CASSLVPNWGYGYTF. CDR3 sequence (DNA): TGTGCCAGCAGCTTAGTCCCAAACTGGGGTTATGGCTACACCTTC. The chain couples TRBV7-2 to TRBJ1-2; D remains ambiguous. CDR1 is SGHTA, CDR2 FQGNSA, per germline. V lost 1 base and J lost 5, with 14 bases in between. This CDR3 spans 15 amino acids. Using reference TRBV7-2 and TRBJ1-2 for the parts outside the CDR3, the full variable domain is GAGVSQSPSNKVTEKGKDVELRCDPISGHTALYWYRQSLGQGLEFLIYFQGNSAPDKSGLPSDRFSAERTGGSVSTLTIQRTQQEDSAVYLCASSLVPNWGYGYTFGSGTRLTVV.

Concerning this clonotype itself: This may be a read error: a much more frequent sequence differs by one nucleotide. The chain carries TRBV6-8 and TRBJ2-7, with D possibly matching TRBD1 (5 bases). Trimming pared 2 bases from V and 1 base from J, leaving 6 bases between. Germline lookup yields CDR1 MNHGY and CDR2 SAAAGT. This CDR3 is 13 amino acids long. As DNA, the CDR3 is TGTGCCAGCAGTTACACAGGTTCCTACGAGCAGTACTTC. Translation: CASSYTGSYEQYF.

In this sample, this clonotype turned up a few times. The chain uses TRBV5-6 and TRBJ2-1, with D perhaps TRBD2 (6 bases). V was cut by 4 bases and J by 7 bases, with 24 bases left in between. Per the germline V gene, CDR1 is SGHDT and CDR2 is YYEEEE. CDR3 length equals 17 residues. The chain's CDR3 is CASSPSPGRGFLNEQFF. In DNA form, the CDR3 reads TGTGCCAGCAGCCCGTCGCCGGGACGGGGGTTTTTGAATGAGCAGTTCTTC. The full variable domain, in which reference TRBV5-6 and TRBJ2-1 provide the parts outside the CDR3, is DAGVTQSPTHLIKTRGQQVTLRCSPKSGHDTVSWYQQALGQGPQFIFQYYEEEERQRGNFPDRFSGHQFPNYSSELNVNALLLGDSALYLCASSPSPGRGFLNEQFFGPGTRLTVL.

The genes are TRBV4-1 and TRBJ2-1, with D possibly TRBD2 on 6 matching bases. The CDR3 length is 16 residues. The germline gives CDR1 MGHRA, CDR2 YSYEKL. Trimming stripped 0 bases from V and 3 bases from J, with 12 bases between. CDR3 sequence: CASSQELGLYYNEQFF. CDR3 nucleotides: TGCGCCAGCAGCCAAGAATTGGGACTGTACTACAATGAGCAGTTCTTC.

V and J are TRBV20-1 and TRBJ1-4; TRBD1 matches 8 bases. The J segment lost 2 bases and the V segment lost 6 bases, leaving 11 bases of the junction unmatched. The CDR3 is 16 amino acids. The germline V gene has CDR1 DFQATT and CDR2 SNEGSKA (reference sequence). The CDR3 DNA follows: TGCAGTGCCAGACGCACAGGGGGGCGCACTAATGAAAAACTGTTTTTT. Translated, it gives CSARRTGGRTNEKLFF.

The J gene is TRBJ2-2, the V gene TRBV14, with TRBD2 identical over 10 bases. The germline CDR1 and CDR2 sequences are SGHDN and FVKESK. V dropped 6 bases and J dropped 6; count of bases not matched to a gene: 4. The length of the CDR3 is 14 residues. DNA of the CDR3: TGTGCCAGCAGATTTCTAGCGGGGGCCGGGGAGCTGTTTTTT. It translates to CASRFLAGAGELFF.

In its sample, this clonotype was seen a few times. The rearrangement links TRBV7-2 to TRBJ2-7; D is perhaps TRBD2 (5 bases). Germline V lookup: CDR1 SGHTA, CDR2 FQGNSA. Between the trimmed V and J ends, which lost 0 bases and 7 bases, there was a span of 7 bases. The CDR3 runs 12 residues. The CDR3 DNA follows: TGTGCCAGCAGCTTAGCGCGGAGGGAGCAGTACTTC. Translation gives CASSLARREQYF.

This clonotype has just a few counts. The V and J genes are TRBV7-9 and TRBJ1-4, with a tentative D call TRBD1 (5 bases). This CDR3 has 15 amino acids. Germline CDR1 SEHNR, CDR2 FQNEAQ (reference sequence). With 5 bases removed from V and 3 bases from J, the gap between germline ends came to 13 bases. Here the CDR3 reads CASSPDWGSNEKLFF. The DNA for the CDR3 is TGTGCCAGCAGCCCCGATTGGGGGTCTAATGAAAAACTGTTTTTT. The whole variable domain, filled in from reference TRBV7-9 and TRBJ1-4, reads DTGVSQNPRHKITKRGQNVTFRCDPISEHNRLYWYRQTLGQGPEFLTYFQNEAQLEKSRLLSDRFSAERPKGSFSTLEIQRTEQGDSAMYLCASSPDWGSNEKLFFGSGTQLSVL.

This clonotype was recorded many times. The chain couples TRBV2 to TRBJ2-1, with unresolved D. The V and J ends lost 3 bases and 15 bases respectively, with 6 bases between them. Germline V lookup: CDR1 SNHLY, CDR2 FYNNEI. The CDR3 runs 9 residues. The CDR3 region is CASSDGSFF. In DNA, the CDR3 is TGTGCCAGCAGTGACGGGTCGTTCTTC. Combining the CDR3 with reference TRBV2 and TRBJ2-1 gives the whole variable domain EPEVTQTPSHQVTQMGQEVILRCVPISNHLYFYWYRQILGQKVEFLVSFYNNEISEKSEIFDDQFSVERPDGSNFTLKIRSTKLEDSAMYFCASSDGSFFGPGTRLTVL.

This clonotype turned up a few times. CDR3 protein: CASSWSGGANTGELFF. As DNA, the CDR3 is TGTGCCAGCAGCTGGAGCGGGGGGGCGAACACCGGGGAGCTGTTTTTT. This rearrangement joins TRBV9 to TRBJ2-2; TRBD2 matches at 10 bases. The V and J ends lost 4 bases and 0 bases, in that order; junction bases with no gene match: 3. Germline values: CDR1 SGDLS, CDR2 YYNGEE. The CDR3 contains 16 residues.

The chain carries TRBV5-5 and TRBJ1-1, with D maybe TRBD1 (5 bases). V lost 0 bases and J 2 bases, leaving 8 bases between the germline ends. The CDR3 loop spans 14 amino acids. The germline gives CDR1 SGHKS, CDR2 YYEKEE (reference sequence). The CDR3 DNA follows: TGTGCCAGCAGCTTGGATCAGGGAAACACTGAAGCTTTCTTT. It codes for CASSLDQGNTEAFF.

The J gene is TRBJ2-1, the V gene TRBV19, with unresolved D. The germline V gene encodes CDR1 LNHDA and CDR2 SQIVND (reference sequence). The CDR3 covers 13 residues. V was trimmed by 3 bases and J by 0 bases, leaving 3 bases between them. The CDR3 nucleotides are TGTGCCAGTAGTATTAGCTCCTACAATGAGCAGTTCTTC. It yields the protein CASSISSYNEQFF.

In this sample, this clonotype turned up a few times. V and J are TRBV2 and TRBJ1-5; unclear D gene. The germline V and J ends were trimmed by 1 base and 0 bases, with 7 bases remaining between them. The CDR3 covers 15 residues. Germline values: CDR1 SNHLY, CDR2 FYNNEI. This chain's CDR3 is CASSEGRVSNQPQHF. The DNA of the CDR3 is TGTGCCAGCAGTGAAGGTCGGGTTAGCAATCAGCCCCAGCATTTT.

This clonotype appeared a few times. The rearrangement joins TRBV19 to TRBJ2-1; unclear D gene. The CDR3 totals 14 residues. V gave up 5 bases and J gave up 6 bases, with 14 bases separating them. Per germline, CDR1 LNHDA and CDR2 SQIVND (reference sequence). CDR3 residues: CASSLSRSGNEQFF. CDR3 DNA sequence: TGTGCCAGTAGTTTGTCTAGGAGTGGCAATGAGCAGTTCTTC.

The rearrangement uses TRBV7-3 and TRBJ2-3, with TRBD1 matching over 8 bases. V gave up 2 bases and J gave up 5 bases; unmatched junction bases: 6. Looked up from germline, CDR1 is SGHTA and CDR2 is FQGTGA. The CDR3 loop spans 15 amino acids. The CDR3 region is CASSLRSDRGDTQYF. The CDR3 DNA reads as TGTGCCAGCAGCTTACGATCCGACAGGGGAGATACGCAGTATTTT.

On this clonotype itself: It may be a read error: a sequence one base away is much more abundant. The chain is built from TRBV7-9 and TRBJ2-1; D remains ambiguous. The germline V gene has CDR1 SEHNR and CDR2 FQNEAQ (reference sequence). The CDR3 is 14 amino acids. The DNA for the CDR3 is TGTACCAGCAGCCACCCCGAAGTGTACAATGAGCAGTTCTTC. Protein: CTSSHPEVYNEQFF.

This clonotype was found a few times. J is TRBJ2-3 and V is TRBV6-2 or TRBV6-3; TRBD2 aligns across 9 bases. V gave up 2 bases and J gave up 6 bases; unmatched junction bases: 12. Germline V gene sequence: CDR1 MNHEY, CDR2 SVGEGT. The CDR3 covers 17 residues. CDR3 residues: CASSYQTSGLLPDTQYF. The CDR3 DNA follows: TGTGCCAGCAGTTACCAGACTAGCGGCCTCCTCCCGGATACGCAGTATTTT.

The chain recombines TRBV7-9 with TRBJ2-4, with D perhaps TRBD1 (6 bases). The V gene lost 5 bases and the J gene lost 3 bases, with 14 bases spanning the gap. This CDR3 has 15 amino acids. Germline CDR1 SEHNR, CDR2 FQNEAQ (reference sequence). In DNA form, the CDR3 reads TGTGCCAGCAGCGCCCTTCAGGGGTTCAAAAACATTCAGTACTTC. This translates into CASSALQGFKNIQYF.

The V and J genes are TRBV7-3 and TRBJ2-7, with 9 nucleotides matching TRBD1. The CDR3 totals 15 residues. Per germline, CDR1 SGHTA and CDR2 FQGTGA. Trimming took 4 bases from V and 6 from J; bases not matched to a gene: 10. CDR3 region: CASSSDRGTLSEQYF. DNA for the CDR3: TGTGCCAGCAGCTCGGACAGGGGTACCTTGAGCGAGCAGTACTTC.

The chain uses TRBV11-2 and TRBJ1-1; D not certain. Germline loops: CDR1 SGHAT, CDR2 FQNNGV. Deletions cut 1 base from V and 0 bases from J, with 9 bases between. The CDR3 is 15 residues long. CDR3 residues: CASSLVGTLNTEAFF. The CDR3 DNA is TGTGCCAGCAGCTTAGTTGGCACTTTGAACACTGAAGCTTTCTTT.